Listed here are 31 T cell receptor beta chains from one sample, sequenced in a study of T cell clones after liver transplantation. Produced via immunoSEQ multiplex PCR; TCRdb's table is partial and in-frame only. The sample yields around 20,000 clones, roughly 88% seen once. Specimen: CD8+ T cells from blood, collected before liver transplant. The origin of the receptors is a human donor who received a liver transplant.

The chain combines TRBV6-7 with TRBJ2-5, with a weak D call TRBD2 (6 bases). TRBV6-7 is noted as an ORF with a role that remains uncertain. The CDR3 has 14 amino acids. The V end lost 2 bases, the J end lost 0 bases, and 7 bases lay between the germline ends. CDR3 DNA sequence: TGTGCCAGCAGTTACGGAGGGGACCAAGAGACCCAGTACTTC. Translated, it gives CASSYGGDQETQYF.

This clone came up a few times. The chain is built from TRBV18 and TRBJ2-7, with D uncertain. V dropped 3 bases and J dropped 1 base, with 10 bases sitting between them. This CDR3 spans 14 amino acids. From germline, CDR1 is KGHSH and CDR2 LQKENI. The CDR3 coding sequence is TGTGCCAGCTCACCGTTAGACGGGTCCTACGAGCAGTACTTC. Protein product: CASSPLDGSYEQYF.

V gene TRBV9 combines with J gene TRBJ2-6; 8 bases are a match to TRBD1. Germline CDR1 and CDR2: SGDLS and YYNGEE. Trimming at V came to 0 bases and at J to 2 bases, leaving 13 bases not matched to a gene. The CDR3 has 20 amino acids. The CDR3 sequence is CASSVAQTDRADTGANVLTF. CDR3 nucleotide sequence: TGTGCCAGCAGCGTAGCCCAGACGGACAGGGCAGACACTGGGGCCAACGTCCTGACTTTC.

Regarding this clone: The limits of the CDR3 on the DNA are not certain, so only TCRdb's listed CDR3 is given. The V and J genes are TRBV4-1 and TRBJ1-5. The CDR3 extends over 18 residues, inclusive of both ends. Germline loops: CDR1 MGHRA, CDR2 YSYEKL. The CDR3 here is CASSLTFGIQNSNQPQHF.

The chain uses TRBV18 and TRBJ1-1; TRBD1 matches at 7 bases. CDR3 size: 15 residues. V dropped 5 bases and J dropped 1; count of bases not matched to a gene: 7. Germline V gene sequence: CDR1 KGHSH, CDR2 LQKENI. The CDR3 DNA sequence: TGTGCCAGCTCAGGCACAGGGGACCCGAACACTGAAGCTTTCTTT. Translated, it gives CASSGTGDPNTEAFF.

The chain links TRBV28 to TRBJ2-7; D may be TRBD2 (5 bases). This CDR3 is built from 17 residues. The germline V gene encodes CDR1 MDHEN and CDR2 SYDVKM. The V and J ends lost 3 bases and 0 bases respectively, with 18 bases between them. The CDR3 sequence is CASSLRASGLSSYEQYF. DNA of the CDR3: TGTGCCAGCAGTTTGAGGGCTTCGGGGTTGAGCTCCTACGAGCAGTACTTC.

The CDR3, as DNA: TGTGCCTTTCTACCCTTTGTGGGGCCCGACGGCTACACCTTC. Its translation: CAFLPFVGPDGYTF. The chain employs TRBV30 and TRBJ1-2, with TRBD1 as a possible D gene (5 bases). The V and J ends lost 7 bases and 8 bases respectively, with 23 bases between them. The CDR3 contains 14 residues. The V gene's germline CDR1 is GTSNPN and CDR2 SVGIG (reference sequence).

This clone was counted a single time. DNA for the CDR3: TGTGCCAGCAGTTTAGACGGGGGGCTGAACACTGAAGCTTTCTTT. Its translation: CASSLDGGLNTEAFF. The rearrangement uses TRBV27 and TRBJ1-1; TRBD1 might be the D (6 bases). Germline CDR1 and CDR2: MNHEY and SMNVEV (reference sequence). Trimming left V 2 bases short and J 0 bases short, with 10 bases between. There are 15 residues in the CDR3.

The J gene is TRBJ1-5, the V gene TRBV28; the D gene is possibly TRBD1 (5 bases). V lost 7 bases, J lost 3 bases, and 13 bases lay in between. The CDR3 runs to 14 residues. Germline-derived CDR1 and CDR2 are MDHEN and SYDVKM. The CDR3 DNA is TGTGCCAGCACCAGAAGGGGTTCCAATCAGCCCCAGCATTTT. It specifies CASTRRGSNQPQHF.

The J gene is TRBJ2-7, the V gene TRBV11-3, with TRBD2 matching over 7 bases. The CDR3 is 15 amino acids. CDR1 SGHNT and CDR2 YENEEA come from the germline V gene. After removal of 1 base from V and 5 bases from J, the junction contained 8 bases not matched to a gene. DNA for the CDR3: TGTGCCAGCAGCTTAGCGGGAGGAGGGTTCCACGAGCAGTACTTC. This encodes CASSLAGGGFHEQYF.

This clone appeared once. V gene TRBV9 combines with J gene TRBJ2-2; no firm D call. Looked up from germline, CDR1 is SGDLS and CDR2 is YYNGEE. There are 12 residues in the CDR3. The V gene lost 3 bases and the J gene lost 3 bases, with 3 bases spanning the gap. The CDR3 here is CASSDYTGELFF. In nucleotides, the CDR3 is TGTGCCAGCAGCGACTACACCGGGGAGCTGTTTTTT.

For the CDR3, the DNA is TGTGCCAGCAGCTTGTGGGGTGGGGGACTGCTCACCGGGGAGCTGTTTTTT. It is translated as CASSLWGGGLLTGELFF. The chain couples TRBV5-4 to TRBJ2-2; tentative D call: TRBD2 (6 bases). V was trimmed by 1 base and J by 4 bases, leaving 17 bases between them. The CDR3 extends over 17 amino acids. The germline V gene has CDR1 SGHNT and CDR2 YYREEE (reference sequence).

The chain recombines TRBV7-9 with TRBJ1-5, with D hard to call. Deletions cut 3 bases from V and 2 bases from J, with 5 bases between. The CDR3 totals 13 residues. Germline values: CDR1 SEHNR, CDR2 FQNEAQ (reference sequence). The CDR3 nucleotides read TGTGCCAGCAGCTTTGGTCGCAATCAGCCCCAGCATTTT. It translates to CASSFGRNQPQHF. The whole variable domain, filled in from reference TRBV7-9 and TRBJ1-5, reads DTGVSQNPRHKITKRGQNVTFRCDPISEHNRLYWYRQTLGQGPEFLTYFQNEAQLEKSRLLSDRFSAERPKGSFSTLEIQRTEQGDSAMYLCASSFGRNQPQHFGDGTRLSIL.

The rearrangement uses TRBV5-6 and TRBJ1-1, with D maybe TRBD1 (5 bases). The CDR3 has 13 residues. CDR1 and CDR2 from the germline V gene are SGHDT and YYEEEE. V lost 3 bases, J lost 0 bases, and 6 bases lay in between. The CDR3 DNA follows: TGTGCCAGCAGCTGGACACTGAACACTGAAGCTTTCTTT. Residues: CASSWTLNTEAFF.

The chain uses TRBV30 and TRBJ2-7; possible D gene TRBD1, 6 bases. The germline V gene has CDR1 GTSNPN and CDR2 SVGIG (reference sequence). CDR3 length equals 12 residues. Deletions cut 2 bases from V and 4 bases from J, with 9 bases between. The CDR3 reads CAWSSQGYEQYF. CDR3 coding DNA: TGTGCCTGGAGTTCACAGGGATACGAGCAGTACTTC.

The V call is TRBV19, the J call TRBJ2-7, with D perhaps assigned TRBD1 or TRBD2 (5 bases each). The germline CDR1 and CDR2 sequences are LNHDA and SQIVND (reference sequence). CDR3 size: 16 residues. V gave up 1 base and J gave up 5 bases, with 18 bases separating them. CDR3 coding DNA: TGTGCCAGTAGTATAGGGGGGAGCCAACAATTTAACGAGCAGTACTTC. Amino acids: CASSIGGSQQFNEQYF.

J is TRBJ1-1 and V is TRBV27; no clear D. The CDR3 contains 12 residues. Between the trimmed V and J ends, which lost 7 bases and 5 bases, there was a span of 11 bases. Germline CDR1 reads MNHEY; CDR2 reads SMNVEV (reference sequence). Here the CDR3 DNA reads TGTGCCAGCAAGGATCCGGGAACTGAAGCTTTCTTT. Protein product: CASKDPGTEAFF.

The table lists this clone with a few counts. The V gene is TRBV6-5, the J gene TRBJ2-7; 9 bases map to TRBD1. Germline lookup yields CDR1 MNHEY and CDR2 SVGAGI. V gave up 4 bases and J gave up 2 bases; unmatched junction bases: 6. This CDR3 has 15 residues. The DNA of the CDR3 is TGTGCCAGCAGTTCGTCACAGGGGGCTGCCTACGAGCAGTACTTC. Its translation is CASSSSQGAAYEQYF.

The chain links TRBV9 to TRBJ2-1; D remains ambiguous. The germline V gene encodes CDR1 SGDLS and CDR2 YYNGEE. The V end lost 0 bases, the J end lost 10 bases, and 14 bases lay between the germline ends. The length of the CDR3 is 14 residues. The CDR3 nucleotides are TGTGCCAGCAGCGTAGCTAAGCTCACGCAGGAGCAGTTCTTC. Translating gives CASSVAKLTQEQFF.

In its sample, this clone was seen a few times. This chain uses TRBV7-2 with TRBJ2-7; no clear D. The CDR3 totals 11 residues. CDR1 is SGHTA, CDR2 FQGNSA, per germline. Trimming removed 4 bases at V and 7 bases at J, with 8 bases between. The CDR3 DNA follows: TGTGCCAGCAGCTCGGTATGGGAGCAGTACTTC. It codes for CASSSVWEQYF.

The V and J genes are TRBV5-1 and TRBJ2-7; D not resolved. CDR3 length equals 14 residues. V dropped 0 bases and J dropped 0 bases, with 7 bases sitting between them. Germline loops: CDR1 SGHRS, CDR2 YFSETQ. The CDR3 nucleotides are TGCGCCAGCAGCTTGGCCGCAAACTCCTACGAGCAGTACTTC. Residues: CASSLAANSYEQYF.

As to this clone: One junction end does not reproduce the germline sequence, and a read error may be involved. This sequence joins TRBV5-1 and TRBJ2-7; no clear D. This CDR3 region has 11 residues. The V gene's germline CDR1 is SGHRS and CDR2 YFSETQ. CDR3 nucleotides: TGCGCCAGCAGCTACGACGGCATTTCGTCCTTC. This translates into CASSYDGISSF.

V usage is TRBV6-5 and J usage is TRBJ2-2; a possible D gene is TRBD2 (5 bases). CDR3 size: 13 residues. Trimming pared 5 bases from V and 4 bases from J, leaving 8 bases between. Germline CDR1 is MNHEY and CDR2 is SVGAGI. CDR3 DNA: TGTGCCAGCAGTCGCGGAGGCACCGGGGAGCTGTTTTTT. Residues: CASSRGGTGELFF.

This chain uses TRBV9 with TRBJ1-1, with D hard to call. The ends were cut back, 0 bases at V and 0 bases at J, with 3 bases in the middle. The germline gives CDR1 SGDLS, CDR2 YYNGEE. The CDR3 sequence is 13 residues long. CDR3 sequence (DNA): TGTGCCAGCAGCGTAGTAGTGAACACTGAAGCTTTCTTT. Translated: CASSVVVNTEAFF.

V usage is TRBV5-1 and J usage is TRBJ2-5; possibly TRBD2 for D (5 bases). The V gene's germline CDR1 is SGHRS and CDR2 YFSETQ. The V end was cut by 1 base, the J end by 0 bases, with 19 bases between. This CDR3 has 18 amino acids. CDR3 amino acids: CASSLSEVEDQYQETQYF. CDR3 nucleotide sequence: TGCGCCAGCAGCTTGTCGGAGGTGGAGGATCAGTACCAAGAGACCCAGTACTTC.

The rearrangement uses TRBV9 and TRBJ2-1; D may be TRBD2 (6 bases). V was cut by 4 bases and J by 12 bases, with 23 bases left in between. The CDR3 is made up of 15 amino acids. CDR1 is SGDLS and CDR2 is YYNGEE in the germline V gene. The CDR3 spells CASSPHRTTYDGQFF. The CDR3 DNA reads as TGTGCCAGCAGCCCTCACAGGACTACCTACGACGGGCAGTTCTTC.

The chain has TRBV7-9 and TRBJ2-2; D is perhaps TRBD2 (5 bases). This CDR3 spans 16 amino acids. Germline CDR1 SEHNR, CDR2 FQNEAQ (reference sequence). Trimming cost V 2 bases and J 0 bases, with 10 bases left between them. The CDR3 protein is CASSLPSSPNTGELFF. The CDR3 region has the DNA TGTGCCAGCAGCTTACCTAGCAGCCCGAACACCGGGGAGCTGTTTTTT.

On this clone itself: An end of the junction differs from the germline gene, which may be a read error. The chain is built from TRBV7-8 and TRBJ2-7; TRBD1 might be the D (5 bases). Germline CDR1 reads SGHVS; CDR2 reads FQNEAQ. This CDR3 contains 16 residues. In DNA form, the CDR3 reads TGTGCCACCAGCTGGAGCGACAGTCCCAGGCCGTACGAGCAGTACTTC. Translated: CATSWSDSPRPYEQYF.

This rearrangement joins TRBV19 to TRBJ1-2; tentatively, D is TRBD1 (5 bases). This CDR3 has 16 amino acids. In germline, CDR1 is LNHDA, CDR2 SQIVND (reference sequence). V was clipped by 3 bases and J by 6 bases, with 20 bases between them. The CDR3 nucleotides read TGTGCCAGTAGTATCGGCCGGTCGGCAGGGCCCAATGGCTACACCTTC. It translates to CASSIGRSAGPNGYTF.

Written as DNA, the CDR3 is TGTGCCAGCAGCTTAGGCCCGGGGGCAGGCGGTGAAGCTTTCTTT. It encodes CASSLGPGAGGEAFF. This chain joins TRBV13 and TRBJ1-1; possible D gene TRBD1, 6 bases. This CDR3 spans 15 amino acids. V shed 0 bases and J shed 7 bases, with 15 bases lying between them. Germline CDR1 is PRHDT and CDR2 is FYEKMQ (reference sequence).

The chain combines TRBV2 with TRBJ2-1; TRBD1 matches 8 bases. V trimming: 3 bases; J trimming: 2 bases; junction bases outside the gene matches: 6. Germline V lookup: CDR1 SNHLY, CDR2 FYNNEI. This CDR3 is 16 amino acids long. CDR3 DNA: TGTGCCAGCAGTGATGGGGCCAGGGGGCCCTACAATGAGCAGTTCTTC. Its protein is CASSDGARGPYNEQFF.